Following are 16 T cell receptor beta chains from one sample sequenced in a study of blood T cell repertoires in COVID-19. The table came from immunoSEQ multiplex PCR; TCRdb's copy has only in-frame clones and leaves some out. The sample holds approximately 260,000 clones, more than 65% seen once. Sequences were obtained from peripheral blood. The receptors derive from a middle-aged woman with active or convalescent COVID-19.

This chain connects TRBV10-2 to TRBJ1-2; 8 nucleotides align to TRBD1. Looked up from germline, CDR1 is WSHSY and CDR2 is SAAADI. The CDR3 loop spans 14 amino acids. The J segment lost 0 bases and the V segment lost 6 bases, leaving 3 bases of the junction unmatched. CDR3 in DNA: TGCGCCAGCAGCGTGACAGGGGCTAACTATGGCTACACCTTC. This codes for CASSVTGANYGYTF.

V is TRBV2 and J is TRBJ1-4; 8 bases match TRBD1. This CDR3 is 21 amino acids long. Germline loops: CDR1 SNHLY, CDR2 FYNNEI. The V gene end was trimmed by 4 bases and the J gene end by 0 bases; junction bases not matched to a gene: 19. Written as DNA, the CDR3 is TGTGCCAGCAGTGGCGCGGATGGGGACAGGACGGGGCAGACAACTAATGAAAAACTGTTTTTT. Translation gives CASSGADGDRTGQTTNEKLFF.

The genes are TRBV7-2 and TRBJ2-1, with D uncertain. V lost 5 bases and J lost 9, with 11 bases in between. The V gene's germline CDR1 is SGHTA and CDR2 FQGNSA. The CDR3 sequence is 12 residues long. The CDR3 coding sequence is TGTGCCAGCAGCCTCCTAATCGGTGAGCAGTTCTTC. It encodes CASSLLIGEQFF.

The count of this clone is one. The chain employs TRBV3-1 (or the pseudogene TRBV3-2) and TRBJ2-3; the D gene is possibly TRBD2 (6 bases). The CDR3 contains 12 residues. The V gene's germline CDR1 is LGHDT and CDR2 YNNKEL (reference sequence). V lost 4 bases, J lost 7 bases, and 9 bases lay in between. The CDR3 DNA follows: TGTGCCAGCAGCCTAGGAGGGAATACGCAGTATTTT. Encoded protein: CASSLGGNTQYF.

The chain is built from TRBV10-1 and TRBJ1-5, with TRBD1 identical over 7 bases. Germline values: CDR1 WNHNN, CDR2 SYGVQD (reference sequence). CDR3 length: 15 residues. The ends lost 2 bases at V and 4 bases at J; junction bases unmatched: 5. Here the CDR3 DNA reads TGCGCCAGCAGTGAGAGGGGACAGCGTAATCAGCCCCAGCATTTT. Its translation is CASSERGQRNQPQHF.

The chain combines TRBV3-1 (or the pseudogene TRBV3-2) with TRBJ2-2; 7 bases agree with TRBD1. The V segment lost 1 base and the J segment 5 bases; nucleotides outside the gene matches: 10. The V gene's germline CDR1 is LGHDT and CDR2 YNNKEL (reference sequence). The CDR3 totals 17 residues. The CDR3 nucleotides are TGTGCCAGCAGCCAAGTGGGGCAGGGGGTACGTACCGGGGAGCTGTTTTTT. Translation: CASSQVGQGVRTGELFF.

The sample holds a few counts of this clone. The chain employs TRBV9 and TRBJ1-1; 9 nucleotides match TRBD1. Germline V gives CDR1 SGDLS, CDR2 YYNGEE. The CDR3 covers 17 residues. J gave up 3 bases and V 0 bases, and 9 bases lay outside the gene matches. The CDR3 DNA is TGTGCCAGCAGCGTAGGCCCGGGACAGGGTGCTCACACTGAAGCTTTCTTT. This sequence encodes CASSVGPGQGAHTEAFF.

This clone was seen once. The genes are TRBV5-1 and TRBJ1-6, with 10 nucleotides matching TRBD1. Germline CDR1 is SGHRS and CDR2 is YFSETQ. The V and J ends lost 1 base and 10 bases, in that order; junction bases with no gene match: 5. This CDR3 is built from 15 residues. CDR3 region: CASSLSTGGESPLHF. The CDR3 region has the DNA TGCGCCAGCAGCTTGTCGACAGGGGGCGAATCACCCCTCCACTTT.

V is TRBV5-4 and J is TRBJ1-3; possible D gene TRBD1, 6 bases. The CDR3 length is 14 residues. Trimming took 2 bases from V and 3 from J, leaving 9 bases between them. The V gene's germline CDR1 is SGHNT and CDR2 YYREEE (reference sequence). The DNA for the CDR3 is TGTGCCAGCAGCTTACAGGGTGGTGGAAACACCATATATTTT. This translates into CASSLQGGGNTIYF.

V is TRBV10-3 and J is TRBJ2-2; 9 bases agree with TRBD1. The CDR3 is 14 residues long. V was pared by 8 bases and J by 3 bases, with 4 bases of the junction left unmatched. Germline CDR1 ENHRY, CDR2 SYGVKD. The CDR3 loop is CAIGTGRDTGELFF. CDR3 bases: TGTGCCATCGGGACAGGGAGGGACACCGGGGAGCTGTTTTTT.

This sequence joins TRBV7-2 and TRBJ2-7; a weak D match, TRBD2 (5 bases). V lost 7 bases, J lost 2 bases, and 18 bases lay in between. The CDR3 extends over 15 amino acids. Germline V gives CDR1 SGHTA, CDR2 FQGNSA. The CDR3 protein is CASTMRRTSTYEQYF. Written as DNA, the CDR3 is TGTGCCAGCACCATGAGGCGGACTTCGACCTACGAGCAGTACTTC. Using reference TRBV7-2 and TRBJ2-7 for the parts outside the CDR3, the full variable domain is GAGVSQSPSNKVTEKGKDVELRCDPISGHTALYWYRQSLGQGLEFLIYFQGNSAPDKSGLPSDRFSAERTGGSVSTLTIQRTQQEDSAVYLCASTMRRTSTYEQYFGPGTRLTVT.

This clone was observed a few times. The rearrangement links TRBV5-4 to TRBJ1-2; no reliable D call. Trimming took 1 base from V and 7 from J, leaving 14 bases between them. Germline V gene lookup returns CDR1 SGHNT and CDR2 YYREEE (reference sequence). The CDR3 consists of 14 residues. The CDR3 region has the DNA TGTGCCAGCAGCTTGTCTTTCCGGGGAGCTGGCTACACCTTC. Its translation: CASSLSFRGAGYTF.

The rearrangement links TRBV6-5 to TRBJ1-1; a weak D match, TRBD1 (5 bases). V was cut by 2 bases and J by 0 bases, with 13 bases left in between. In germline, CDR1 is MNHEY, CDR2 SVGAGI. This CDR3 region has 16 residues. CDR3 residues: CASSYGAGQLNTEAFF. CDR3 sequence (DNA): TGTGCCAGCAGTTACGGTGCAGGGCAGTTGAACACTGAAGCTTTCTTT.

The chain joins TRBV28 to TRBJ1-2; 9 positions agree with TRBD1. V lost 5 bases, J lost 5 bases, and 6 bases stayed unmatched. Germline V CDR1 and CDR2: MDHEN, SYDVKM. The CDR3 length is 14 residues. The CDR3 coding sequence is TGTGCCAGCAGTAACTGGGACAGGGAATATGGCTACACCTTC. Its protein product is CASSNWDREYGYTF.

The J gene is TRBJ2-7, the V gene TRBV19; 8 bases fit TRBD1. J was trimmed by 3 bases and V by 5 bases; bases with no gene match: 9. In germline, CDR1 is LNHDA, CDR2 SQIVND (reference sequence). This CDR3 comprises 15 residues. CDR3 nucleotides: TGTGCCAGTAGTTTCCGGGACAGGAGCCTCTACGAGCAGTACTTC. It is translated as CASSFRDRSLYEQYF.

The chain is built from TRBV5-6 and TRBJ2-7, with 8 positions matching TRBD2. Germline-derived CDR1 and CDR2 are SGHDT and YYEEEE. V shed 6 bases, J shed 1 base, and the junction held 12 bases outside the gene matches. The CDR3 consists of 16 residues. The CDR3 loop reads CASIFGGAGKSYEQYF. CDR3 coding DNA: TGTGCCAGCATCTTCGGGGGGGCGGGGAAATCCTACGAGCAGTACTTC.